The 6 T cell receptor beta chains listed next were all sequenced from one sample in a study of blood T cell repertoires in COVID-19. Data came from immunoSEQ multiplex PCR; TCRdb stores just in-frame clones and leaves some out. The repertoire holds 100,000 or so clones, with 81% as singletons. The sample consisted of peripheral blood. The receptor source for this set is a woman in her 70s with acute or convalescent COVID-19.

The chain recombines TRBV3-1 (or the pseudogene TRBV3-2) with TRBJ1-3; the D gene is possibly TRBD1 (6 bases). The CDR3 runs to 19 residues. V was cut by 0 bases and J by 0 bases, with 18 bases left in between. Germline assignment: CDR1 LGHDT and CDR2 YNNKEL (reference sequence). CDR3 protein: CASSQDLAAGVTSGNTIYF. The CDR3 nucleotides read TGTGCCAGCAGCCAAGATTTGGCGGCAGGGGTCACCTCTGGAAACACCATATATTTT.

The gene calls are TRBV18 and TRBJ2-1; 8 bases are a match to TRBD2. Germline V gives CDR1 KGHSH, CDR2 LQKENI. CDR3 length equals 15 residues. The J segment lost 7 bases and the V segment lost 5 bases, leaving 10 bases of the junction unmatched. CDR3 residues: CASSGSGTRNNEQFF. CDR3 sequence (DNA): TGTGCCAGCTCAGGTAGCGGGACTAGAAATAATGAGCAGTTCTTC.

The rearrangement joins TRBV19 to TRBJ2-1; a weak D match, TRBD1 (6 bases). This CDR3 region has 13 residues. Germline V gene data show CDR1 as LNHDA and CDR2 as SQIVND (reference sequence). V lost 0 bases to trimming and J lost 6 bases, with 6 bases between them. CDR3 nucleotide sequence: TGTGCCAGTAGTATAGAGGGGGCCAATGAGCAGTTCTTC. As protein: CASSIEGANEQFF.

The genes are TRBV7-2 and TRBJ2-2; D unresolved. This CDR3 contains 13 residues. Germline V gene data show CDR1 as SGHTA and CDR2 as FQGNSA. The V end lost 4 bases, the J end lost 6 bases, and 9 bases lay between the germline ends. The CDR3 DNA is TGTGCCAGCAGCTCCTCTCGGGCCGGGGAGCTGTTTTTT. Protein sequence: CASSSSRAGELFF.

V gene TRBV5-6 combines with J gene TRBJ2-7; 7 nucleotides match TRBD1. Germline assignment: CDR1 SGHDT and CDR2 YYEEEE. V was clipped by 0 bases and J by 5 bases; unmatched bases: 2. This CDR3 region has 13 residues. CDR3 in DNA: TGTGCCAGCAGCTTGGCAGGGGGTAACGAGCAGTACTTC. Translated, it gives CASSLAGGNEQYF.

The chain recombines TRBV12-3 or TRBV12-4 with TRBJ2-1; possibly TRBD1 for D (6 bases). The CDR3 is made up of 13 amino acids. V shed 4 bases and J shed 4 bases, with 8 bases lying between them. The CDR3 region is CASSSDRYNEQFF. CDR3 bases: TGTGCCAGCAGTTCCGACAGGTACAATGAGCAGTTCTTC.